This T cell receptor beta chain was obtained from a study of control samples from healthy donors and cancer patients. Measured with immunoSEQ multiplex PCR; TCRdb has only the in-frame clones, and not every one. Among 100,000 to 150,000 clones, 85% to 95% were seen once, and the ten largest hold just over 8.5%. Germline values: CDR1 MNHEY, CDR2 SVGAGI. This CDR3 spans 14 amino acids. J was trimmed by 4 bases and V by 7 bases; bases with no gene match: 6. This sequence was found in a man aged 18 to 30 in good health. Material for sequencing was blood. V and J are TRBV6-5 and TRBJ1-3; 8 nucleotides agree with TRBD1. The DNA for the CDR3 is TGTGCCAGCACTCAGGGGGCGCGGGGAAACACCATATATTTT. Its translation is CASTQGARGNTIYF.